Described below is a single TCR beta chain sequence and its context. The junction departs from the called germline gene at one end, perhaps through a read error. The data were produced by immunoSEQ multiplex PCR, yet TCRdb's version contains in-frame clones alone and is incomplete. In the table there are 200,000 to 300,000 clones, roughly 80% of which are singletons. Per the germline V gene, CDR1 is SNHLY and CDR2 is FYNNEI. The CDR3 is 16 amino acids. The data originate from a study of blood T cell repertoires in COVID-19. Study information: From the United States, Italy and Spain came samples of acute and convalescent COVID-19.

The TCR sequence derives from a man aged 60-69 years with acute or convalescent COVID-19. The sequencing sample was made of peripheral blood. The chain combines TRBV2 with TRBJ2-1; 10 bases agree with TRBD2. The CDR3 nucleotides are TGTGCCAGCAGGGAAGGTCGGACTAGCGGCTACAATGAGCAGTTCTTC. Amino acid sequence: CASREGRTSGYNEQFF.